One T cell receptor beta chain is described in this entry. The source of the sample is a study of T cell changes during pregnancy in multiple sclerosis. Sequencing was performed with immunoSEQ multiplex PCR; in TCRdb, only in-frame clones are kept and a portion is missing. The sample records more than 70,000 clones, around 93% being singletons. From germline, CDR1 is SQVTM and CDR2 ANQGSEA. Trimming took off 5 bases at V and 7 bases at J, with 14 bases between the two ends. The CDR3 has 12 residues. The J gene is TRBJ1-2, the V gene TRBV29-1; D perhaps matches TRBD1 (6 bases). The source was peripheral blood, collected in the second trimester of pregnancy. This TCR was sampled from a female donor with multiple sclerosis, enrolled in a pregnancy study. The CDR3 DNA reads TGCAGCGTTATCCACCGGGACACTGGCTACACCTTC. Translation gives CSVIHRDTGYTF.